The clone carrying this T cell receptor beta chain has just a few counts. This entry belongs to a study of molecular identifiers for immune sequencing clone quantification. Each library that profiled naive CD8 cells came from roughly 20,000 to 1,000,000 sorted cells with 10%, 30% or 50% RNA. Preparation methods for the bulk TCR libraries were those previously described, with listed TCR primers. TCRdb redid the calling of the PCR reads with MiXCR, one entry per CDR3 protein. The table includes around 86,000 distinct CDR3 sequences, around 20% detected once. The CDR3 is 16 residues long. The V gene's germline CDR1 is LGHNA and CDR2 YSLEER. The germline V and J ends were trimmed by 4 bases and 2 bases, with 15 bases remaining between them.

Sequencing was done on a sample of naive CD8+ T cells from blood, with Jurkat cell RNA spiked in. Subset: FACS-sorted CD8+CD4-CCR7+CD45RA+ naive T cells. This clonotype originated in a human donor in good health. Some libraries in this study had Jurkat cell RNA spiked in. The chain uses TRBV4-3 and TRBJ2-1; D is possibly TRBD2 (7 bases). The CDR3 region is CASSPGRGGAYNEQFF. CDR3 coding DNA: TGCGCCAGCAGCCCTGGGAGGGGGGGCGCCTACAATGAGCAGTTCTTC.